This T cell receptor beta chain is drawn from a study of shared clonotypes between healthy human individuals. Original processing methods: ImmunoSEQ junction-only sequences lacked quality scores, so their filtering differed. Sequencing was performed with immunoSEQ multiplex PCR; in TCRdb, only in-frame clones are kept and a portion is missing. The D gene and trimming were derived from the DNA, and the V and J assignments and clone size from that table. Of about 770,000 clones in the sample, 72% were seen once. The split of CD4+ cells yielded CD45RA+ naive and CD45RA-negative memory subsets. The V gene lost 3 bases and the J gene lost 0 bases, with 6 bases spanning the gap. Germline assignment: CDR1 MDHEN and CDR2 SYDVKM. CDR3 length: 14 amino acids.

V is TRBV28 and J is TRBJ1-3; no clear D gene. The sequence derives from a young woman in good health. The sample comprised memory CD4+ T cells sorted from blood. Subset denoted: CD45RA-negative fraction. The CDR3 loop is CASSLAPSGNTIYF. The DNA for the CDR3 is TGTGCCAGCAGTTTGGCGCCCTCTGGAAACACCATATATTTT.